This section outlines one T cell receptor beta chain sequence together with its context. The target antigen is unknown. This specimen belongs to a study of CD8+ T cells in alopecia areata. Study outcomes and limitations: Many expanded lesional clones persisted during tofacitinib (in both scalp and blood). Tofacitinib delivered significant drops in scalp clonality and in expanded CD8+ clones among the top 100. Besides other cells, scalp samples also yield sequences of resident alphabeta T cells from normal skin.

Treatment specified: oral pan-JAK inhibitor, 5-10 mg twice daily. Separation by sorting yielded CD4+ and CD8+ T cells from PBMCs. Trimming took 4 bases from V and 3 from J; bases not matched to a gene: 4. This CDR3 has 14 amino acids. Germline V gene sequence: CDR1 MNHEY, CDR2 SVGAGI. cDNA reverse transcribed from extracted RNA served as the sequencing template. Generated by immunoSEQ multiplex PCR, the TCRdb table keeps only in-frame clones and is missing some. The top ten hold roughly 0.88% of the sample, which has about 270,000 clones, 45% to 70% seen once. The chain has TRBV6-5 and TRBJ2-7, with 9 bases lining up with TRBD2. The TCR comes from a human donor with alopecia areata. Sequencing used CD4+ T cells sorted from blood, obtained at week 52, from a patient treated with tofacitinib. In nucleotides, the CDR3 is TGTGCCAGCAGTTCGCGGGGGGGATTCTACGAGCAGTACTTC. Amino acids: CASSSRGGFYEQYF.